This T cell receptor beta chain was identified in a study of blood T cell repertoires in COVID-19. V lost 5 bases to trimming and J lost 1 base, with 11 bases between them. The CDR3 is made up of 14 amino acids. Germline loops: CDR1 LNHDA, CDR2 SQIVND (reference sequence). Individuals aged roughly 18 to 95 years were recruited from fewer than 25 US areas. TCRdb's table, derived via immunoSEQ multiplex PCR, lists solely in-frame clones and lacks some. Of approximately 280,000 clones listed, approximately 89% are singletons. The clonotype originates from a woman in her sixties or seventies who had recovered from COVID-19. The specimen was PBMCs or T cells enriched from blood (not recorded which). The genes are TRBV19 and TRBJ1-1, with D possibly matching TRBD1 (5 bases). CDR3 in amino acids: CASSFGAQNTEAFF. CDR3 sequence (DNA): TGTGCCAGTAGTTTTGGGGCACAGAACACTGAAGCTTTCTTT. The full variable domain, completed using reference TRBV19 and TRBJ1-1, is DGGITQSPKYLFRKEGQNVTLSCEQNLNHDAMYWYRQDPGQGLRLIYYSQIVNDFQKGDIAEGYSVSREKKESFPLTVTSAQKNPTAFYLCASSFGAQNTEAFFGQGTRLTVV.